This T cell receptor beta chain was recovered during a study of regulatory T cells in long-lasting Graves disease. This CDR3 has 13 amino acids. Deletions cut 2 bases from V and 3 bases from J, with 11 bases between. Germline V gene sequence: CDR1 DFQATT, CDR2 SNEGSKA (reference sequence). CDR3-region Arm-PCR and iRepertoire HTBI primers produced the TCR beta libraries. One entry per CDR3 protein results from TCRdb running MiXCR on the multiplex PCR reads. The table records approximately 500,000 distinct CDR3 sequences, 20% to 25% of them present only once. Time point meaning: persistent/refractory GD, antithyroid drugs over 5 years with positive TRAb. There was RNA extracted from PBMCs, and the TCR library was made from it. This clonotype has more than one count but fewer than ten.

The material sequenced was peripheral blood mononuclear cells (PBMCs), taken when the disease was refractory, from a patient treated with antithyroid drugs. The receptor was isolated from a female donor with Graves disease. V gene TRBV20-1 combines with J gene TRBJ2-7; unclear D gene. The CDR3 loop reads CSARLGSNYEQYF. The CDR3, as DNA: TGCAGTGCTAGATTGGGGTCAAACTACGAGCAGTACTTC.